These 27 T cell receptor beta chains were all obtained from the same sample, sequenced in a study of blood T cell repertoires in COVID-19. Only in-frame clones appear in the TCRdb table, and some are missing; sequencing was by immunoSEQ multiplex PCR. Of over 150,000 clones in the sample, about 91% were seen once. Material for sequencing was peripheral blood. These receptors all come from a woman aged 55-69 years who had recovered from COVID-19.

This clone was seen a handful of times. This chain connects TRBV6-5 to TRBJ1-2; 10 bases agree with TRBD1. Germline assignment: CDR1 MNHEY and CDR2 SVGAGI. The V gene end was trimmed by 7 bases and the J gene end by 7 bases; junction bases not matched to a gene: 6. There are 13 residues in the CDR3. Written as DNA, the CDR3 is TGTGCCAGCACTCGACAGGGGGCTGCTGGCTACACCTTC. It translates to CASTRQGAAGYTF.

This chain uses TRBV7-8 with TRBJ2-7; 11 nucleotides align to TRBD1. Germline assignment: CDR1 SGHVS and CDR2 FQNEAQ. The CDR3 is 15 residues long. With 5 bases clipped from V and 4 bases from J, the junction kept 7 bases outside the gene matches. CDR3 in amino acids: CASSLTGTGGYEQYF. CDR3 DNA sequence: TGTGCCAGCAGCCTCACCGGGACAGGGGGATACGAGCAGTACTTC.

The chain carries TRBV4-2 and TRBJ2-5; the match to TRBD2 covers 8 bases. Per the germline V gene, CDR1 is LGHNA and CDR2 is YNFKEQ. The CDR3 consists of 17 residues. The V gene end was trimmed by 0 bases and the J gene end by 1 base; junction bases not matched to a gene: 7. DNA of the CDR3: TGTGCCAGCAGCCAAGACGGGAGGGGGGGCCCCCAAGAGACCCAGTACTTC. This encodes CASSQDGRGGPQETQYF.

The J gene is TRBJ1-6, the V gene TRBV4-1; 9 bases match TRBD1. The J segment lost 14 bases and the V segment lost 4 bases, leaving 15 bases of the junction unmatched. CDR3 length equals 16 residues. Germline-derived CDR1 and CDR2 are MGHRA and YSYEKL. The chain's CDR3 is CASSLRWDRESRALHF. The CDR3 DNA sequence: TGCGCCAGCAGCCTCCGTTGGGACAGGGAAAGTAGGGCCCTCCACTTT.

The rearrangement links TRBV25-1 to TRBJ1-2; 11 bases align to TRBD1. The CDR3 has 14 amino acids. Germline CDR1 MGHDK, CDR2 SYGVNS. J gave up 5 bases and V 5 bases, and 4 bases lay outside the gene matches. CDR3 residues: CASSHRDRGYGYTF. In DNA form, the CDR3 reads TGTGCCAGCAGTCACCGGGACAGGGGGTATGGCTACACCTTC.

The rearrangement joins TRBV28 to TRBJ1-1; D ambiguous. Trimming removed 6 bases at V and 6 bases at J, with 14 bases between. CDR3 length equals 13 residues. Germline lookup yields CDR1 MDHEN and CDR2 SYDVKM. The CDR3 protein is CASSTTGVAEAFF. The CDR3 coding sequence is TGTGCCAGCAGCACTACCGGGGTAGCTGAAGCTTTCTTT.

The rearrangement joins TRBV28 to TRBJ2-7; TRBD1 might be the D (5 bases). This CDR3 comprises 16 residues. V gave up 3 bases and J gave up 4 bases, with 19 bases separating them. Germline CDR1 is MDHEN and CDR2 is SYDVKM. The CDR3 protein is CASSFSGFGQEYEQYF. The CDR3 DNA reads as TGTGCCAGCAGTTTTTCCGGGTTCGGACAAGAGTACGAGCAGTACTTC.

The rearrangement joins TRBV3-1 (or the pseudogene TRBV3-2) to TRBJ2-6; D is undetermined. The CDR3 spans 15 residues. Looked up from germline, CDR1 is LGHDT and CDR2 is YNNKEL (reference sequence). Trimming stripped 5 bases from V and 1 base from J, with 9 bases between. The CDR3 sequence is CASSDEKSGANVLTF. CDR3 DNA sequence: TGTGCCAGCAGCGATGAGAAATCTGGGGCCAACGTCCTGACTTTC.

The chain combines TRBV7-2 with TRBJ1-5, with D perhaps matching TRBD1 (6 bases). The CDR3 loop spans 14 amino acids. Germline assignment: CDR1 SGHTA and CDR2 FQGNSA. V lost 3 bases and J lost 1, with 7 bases in between. The DNA of the CDR3 is TGTGCCAGCAGCTTCGGACAGAGCAATCAGCCCCAGCATTTT. Translated, it gives CASSFGQSNQPQHF.

This sequence joins TRBV19 and TRBJ1-5; D unresolved. The CDR3 covers 13 residues. Germline values: CDR1 LNHDA, CDR2 SQIVND (reference sequence). Trimming removed 6 bases at V and 7 bases at J, with 13 bases between. The chain's CDR3 is CASSTYGSQPQHF. As DNA, the CDR3 is TGTGCCAGTAGCACCTACGGGTCCCAGCCCCAGCATTTT.

The V and J genes are TRBV18 and TRBJ2-7, with D possibly matching TRBD1 (6 bases). The CDR3 has 12 residues. Trimming cost V 5 bases and J 3 bases, with 8 bases left between them. Germline V gene data show CDR1 as KGHSH and CDR2 as LQKENI. The chain's CDR3 is CASSVDSYEQYF. The CDR3 nucleotides read TGTGCCAGCTCAGTGGACAGCTACGAGCAGTACTTC.

The rearrangement joins TRBV2 to TRBJ2-3; TRBD2 agrees at 8 bases. The CDR3 spans 17 residues. The V and J ends lost 6 bases and 2 bases, in that order; junction bases with no gene match: 13. Germline values: CDR1 SNHLY, CDR2 FYNNEI. The CDR3 reads CASSGQSAGGPTDTQYF. The CDR3 nucleotides read TGTGCCAGCAGCGGGCAGTCGGCGGGGGGACCCACAGATACGCAGTATTTT.

The rearrangement links TRBV28 to TRBJ1-5; perhaps TRBD1 as D (6 bases). The CDR3 consists of 16 residues. V was trimmed by 5 bases and J by 6 bases, leaving 20 bases between them. The germline V gene has CDR1 MDHEN and CDR2 SYDVKM. CDR3 bases: TGTGCCAGCAGTCTACATTCCGGGACACAAGCTCAGCCCCAGCATTTT. Translating it yields CASSLHSGTQAQPQHF.

V gene TRBV10-1 combines with J gene TRBJ2-3; TRBD2 matches at 14 bases. CDR1 is WNHNN, CDR2 SYGVQD, per germline (reference sequence). The CDR3 consists of 17 residues. The trim removed 2 bases at V and 1 base at J, leaving 2 bases unmatched. CDR3 bases: TGCGCCAGCAGTGAGGGGACTAGCGGGGGAGGCACAGATACGCAGTATTTT. Protein: CASSEGTSGGGTDTQYF.

J is TRBJ1-1 and V is TRBV5-4, with 7 bases matching TRBD1. The V gene's germline CDR1 is SGHNT and CDR2 YYREEE (reference sequence). The CDR3 is 16 residues long. Trimming at V came to 4 bases and at J to 2 bases, leaving 11 bases not matched to a gene. CDR3 DNA sequence: TGTGCCAGCAGCCCGGGACAGTCCACTTCAAACACTGAAGCTTTCTTT. This encodes CASSPGQSTSNTEAFF.

The rearrangement joins TRBV19 to TRBJ1-1; TRBD1 matches 7 bases. The CDR3 totals 11 residues. CDR1 is LNHDA, CDR2 SQIVND, per germline (reference sequence). V shed 7 bases, J shed 11 bases, and the junction held 7 bases outside the gene matches. The CDR3 loop is CASKNRGSAFF. For the CDR3, the DNA is TGTGCCAGTAAAAACAGGGGTAGCGCTTTCTTT.

This clone showed up just a few times. This rearrangement joins TRBV10-3 to TRBJ1-2; 9 nucleotides match TRBD1. Germline CDR1 ENHRY, CDR2 SYGVKD. The CDR3 is 15 amino acids. Trimming removed 0 bases from V and 3 bases from J; junction bases left unmatched: 2. Here the CDR3 reads CAISESGTGYYGYTF. CDR3 coding DNA: TGTGCCATCAGTGAGTCGGGGACAGGGTACTATGGCTACACCTTC.

V and J are TRBV4-1 and TRBJ2-1, with D possibly matching TRBD2 (7 bases). In germline, CDR1 is MGHRA, CDR2 YSYEKL. The CDR3 contains 17 residues. The V end lost 1 base, the J end lost 6 bases, and 19 bases lay between the germline ends. Here the CDR3 DNA reads TGCGCCAGCAGCCAAGGTCTCCGGGGGGCTATCGGCAATGAGCAGTTCTTC. Its protein product is CASSQGLRGAIGNEQFF.

The genes are TRBV29-1 and TRBJ1-1; D is unclear. Deletions cut 5 bases from V and 3 bases from J, with 10 bases between. Germline lookup yields CDR1 SQVTM and CDR2 ANQGSEA. CDR3 size: 12 residues. CDR3 amino acids: CSVISSYTEAFF. CDR3 DNA sequence: TGCAGCGTTATTTCGTCGTACACTGAAGCTTTCTTT.

In this sample, this clone turned up a few times. The chain couples TRBV7-9 to TRBJ1-1; a possible D gene is TRBD1 (5 bases). This CDR3 region has 14 residues. From germline, CDR1 is SEHNR and CDR2 FQNEAQ (reference sequence). Trimming stripped 2 bases from V and 1 base from J, with 8 bases between. DNA of the CDR3: TGTGCCAGCAGCTTAAAAGGGGAGAACACTGAAGCTTTCTTT. This encodes CASSLKGENTEAFF.

The chain employs TRBV11-2 and TRBJ1-1; maybe TRBD1 (6 bases). Germline CDR1 is SGHAT and CDR2 is FQNNGV. The CDR3 has 15 residues. Trimming shortened V by 4 bases and J by 4 bases, and 16 bases separated the two germline ends. Here the CDR3 reads CASSSLQGRGTEAFF. CDR3 nucleotides: TGTGCCAGCAGCTCCCTACAGGGAAGGGGCACTGAAGCTTTCTTT.

The chain joins TRBV7-8 to TRBJ1-1; 7 bases match TRBD1. The V segment lost 6 bases and the J segment 0 bases; nucleotides outside the gene matches: 10. CDR1 and CDR2 (germline): SGHVS, FQNEAQ. This CDR3 has 16 residues. The CDR3 sequence: CASRMGQFLVNTEAFF. CDR3 nucleotide sequence: TGTGCCAGCAGAATGGGACAGTTCCTAGTGAACACTGAAGCTTTCTTT.

This clone has a count of ten or more. The chain couples TRBV2 to TRBJ2-5, with D possibly TRBD2 on 5 matching bases. The CDR3 sequence is 14 residues long. Germline values: CDR1 SNHLY, CDR2 FYNNEI. Trimming cost V 6 bases and J 2 bases, with 13 bases left between them. Written as DNA, the CDR3 is TGTGCCAGCAGCGGGGTTATCAAACAAGAGACCCAGTACTTC. It is translated as CASSGVIKQETQYF. Combining the CDR3 with reference TRBV2 and TRBJ2-5 gives the whole variable domain EPEVTQTPSHQVTQMGQEVILRCVPISNHLYFYWYRQILGQKVEFLVSFYNNEISEKSEIFDDQFSVERPDGSNFTLKIRSTKLEDSAMYFCASSGVIKQETQYFGPGTRLLVL.

The V and J genes are TRBV4-3 and TRBJ2-7; D is undetermined. Trimming stripped 3 bases from V and 4 bases from J, with 10 bases between. This CDR3 contains 13 residues. The germline CDR1 and CDR2 sequences are LGHNA and YSLEER. The CDR3 loop is CASSQKAGYEQYF. Written as DNA, the CDR3 is TGCGCCAGCAGCCAGAAGGCCGGGTACGAGCAGTACTTC.

This rearrangement joins TRBV19 to TRBJ2-3; 7 nucleotides line up with TRBD2. The V gene end was trimmed by 4 bases and the J gene end by 6 bases; junction bases not matched to a gene: 4. The germline gives CDR1 LNHDA, CDR2 SQIVND (reference sequence). This CDR3 comprises 13 residues. The CDR3 here is CASSNRGEDTQYF. CDR3 nucleotides: TGTGCCAGTAGTAACCGGGGGGAGGATACGCAGTATTTT.

This clone was detected once. The chain combines TRBV6-5 with TRBJ1-3; D ambiguous. The germline gives CDR1 MNHEY, CDR2 SVGAGI. The CDR3 is 14 residues long. V shed 5 bases and J shed 0 bases, with 8 bases lying between them. The CDR3 DNA is TGTGCCAGCAGTAGCGCCCTCTCTGGAAACACCATATATTTT. Translation: CASSSALSGNTIYF.

This clone was observed once. The rearrangement joins TRBV4-1 to TRBJ1-2; no clear D gene. CDR3 length equals 12 residues. CDR1 is MGHRA, CDR2 YSYEKL, per germline. V was trimmed by 1 base and J by 6 bases, leaving 6 bases between them. The CDR3 region has the DNA TGCGCCAGCAGCCAAGTTTCGGATGGCTACACCTTC. Translated: CASSQVSDGYTF.